The 4 T cell receptor beta chains in this list originate from one sample, sequenced in a study of patients with pleural tuberculosis. TCRdb re-called the reads with MiXCR, one entry per CDR3 protein. Of just under 30,000 distinct CDR3 sequences listed, about 18% are singletons. Sequenced: peripheral blood. Receptor source: a human donor with pleural tuberculosis.

At least ten counts were recorded for this clonotype. The V call is TRBV6-1, the J call TRBJ2-1; 7 bases match TRBD2. Germline V gives CDR1 MNHNS, CDR2 SASEGT. The V segment lost 8 bases and the J segment 0 bases; nucleotides outside the gene matches: 4. The CDR3 totals 14 residues. The CDR3: CASWRESSYNEQFF. The CDR3 coding sequence is TGTGCCAGCTGGCGGGAGAGCTCCTACAATGAGCAGTTCTTC.

This clonotype was seen many times. J is TRBJ2-1 and V is TRBV3-1; TRBD2 agrees at 7 bases. The germline V gene has CDR1 LGHDT and CDR2 YNNKEL (reference sequence). With 1 base clipped from V and 0 bases from J, the junction kept 3 bases outside the gene matches. The CDR3 consists of 16 residues. The CDR3 reads CASSQVLADSYNEQFF. The CDR3 DNA follows: TGTGCCAGCAGCCAAGTCCTAGCGGACTCCTACAATGAGCAGTTCTTC.

In its sample, this clonotype was seen many times. V and J are TRBV12-3 or TRBV12-4 and TRBJ2-1; 9 bases are shared with TRBD1. CDR3 length: 17 amino acids. V shed 5 bases, J shed 7 bases, and the junction held 15 bases outside the gene matches. This chain's CDR3 is CASSPRRTGAPRNEQFF. CDR3 sequence (DNA): TGTGCCAGCAGTCCCCGCAGGACAGGGGCACCGAGGAATGAGCAGTTCTTC.

The V call is TRBV20-1, the J call TRBJ2-3; D is uncertain. The CDR3 covers 14 residues. Germline CDR1 reads DFQATT; CDR2 reads SNEGSKA (reference sequence). This chain's CDR3 is CGARGATSTDTQYF. CDR3 coding DNA: TGCGGCGCTAGAGGTGCCACTAGCACAGATACGCAGTATTTT.